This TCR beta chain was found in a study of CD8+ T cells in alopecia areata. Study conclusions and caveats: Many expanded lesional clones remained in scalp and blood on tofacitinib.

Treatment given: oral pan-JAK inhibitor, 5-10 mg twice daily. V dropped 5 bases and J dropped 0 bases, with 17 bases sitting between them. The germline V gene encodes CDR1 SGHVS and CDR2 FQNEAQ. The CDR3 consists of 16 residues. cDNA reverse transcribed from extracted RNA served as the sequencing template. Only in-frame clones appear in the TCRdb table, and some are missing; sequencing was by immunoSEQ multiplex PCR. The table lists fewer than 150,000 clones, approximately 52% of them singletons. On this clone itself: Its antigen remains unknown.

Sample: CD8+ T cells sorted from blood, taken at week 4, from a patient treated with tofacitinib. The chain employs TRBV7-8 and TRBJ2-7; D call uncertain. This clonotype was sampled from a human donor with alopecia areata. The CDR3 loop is CASSPEGSLFSYEQYF. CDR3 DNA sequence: TGTGCCAGCAGCCCGGAAGGGTCTCTCTTCTCCTACGAGCAGTACTTC.